Detailed here is one T cell receptor beta chain. The antigen is undetermined. This entry is derived from a study of regulatory and conventional T cells in RAG deficiency. The study's findings and limits: Shorter CDR3s in all patient subsets; >90% Treg-Tconv overlap in Omenn. Shannon entropy was markedly lower and Simpson indices higher in RAG-deficient patients than control T-cell subsets. Compared with controls, unique Treg TCR beta sequences dropped roughly 100-fold in Omenn syndrome and CID/AS.

Germline V CDR1 and CDR2: SGHRS, YFSETQ. J gave up 3 bases and V 3 bases, and 17 bases lay outside the gene matches. This CDR3 spans 19 amino acids. TCRdb's copy holds only in-frame clones and misses some; the assay was immunoSEQ multiplex PCR. Found here are around 25,000 clones, 95% to 97% of them singletons; the top ten hold 1% to 1.5%. Conventional CD4+ T cells were sorted from blood as CD25-low CD127-high cells. The data also belong to a second study, concerning regulatory T cells. As that report states: The primer mix had 52 TRBV and 13 TRBJ primers.

The chain employs TRBV5-1 and TRBJ1-2; TRBD1 matches at 10 bases. The origin of this receptor is a human donor in good health. The sequencing input was CD25- CD4+ T cells sorted from blood. The CDR3 coding sequence is TGCGCCAGCAGCTGGCGGGACAGGGGTATTCACCGAGGTGACTATGGCTACACCTTC. Translation gives CASSWRDRGIHRGDYGYTF.